This is a list of T cell receptor beta chains from one sample in a study of T cell responses to AZD1222 COVID-19 vaccine. TCRdb's copy holds only in-frame clones and misses some; the assay was immunoSEQ multiplex PCR. This repertoire shows about 150,000 clones, 92% found once; its top ten account for more than 3.5%. Here the sequenced sample was peripheral blood, taken on day 0 of AZD1222 vaccination. These receptors all stem from an adult in good health. The CDR3 runs from the conserved cysteine through the conserved F or W. The D gene is left open where the match is weak. Some rows mark clone size as missing; the rest say once, few, many or name a class of expanded clone.

j_gene | d_gene | abundance | v_gene | CDR3aa | CDR3nt
TRBJ1-5 | - | - | TRBV18 | CASSPGGFGRGSNQPQHF | TGTGCCAGCTCACCAGGTGGGTTTGGCCGGGGGAGCAATCAGCCCCAGCATTTT
TRBJ1-1 | - | - | TRBV28 | CATLEGLRIEAFF | TGTGCCACCCTGGAAGGTCTTCGGATAGAAGCTTTCTTT
TRBJ1-1 | - | - | TRBV7-3 | CASSLTPMAEAFF | TGTGCCAGCAGTTTGACGCCCATGGCAGAAGCTTTCTTT
TRBJ2-7 | - | - | TRBV7-9 | CASSSTSSYEQYF | TGTGCCAGCAGCTCCACGAGCTCCTACGAGCAGTACTTC
TRBJ2-7 | - | - | TRBV5-1 | CASSPRRGAYEQYF | TGCGCCAGCAGCCCTCGGCGGGGAGCCTACGAGCAGTACTTC
TRBJ2-1 | - | once | TRBV12-3/TRBV12-4 | CASSRGLEQFF | TGTGCCAGCAGTCGGGGCCTCGAGCAGTTCTTC
TRBJ2-3 | - | once | TRBV24-1 | CATSAAESTDTQYF | TGTGCCACCAGTGCGGCCGAAAGCACAGATACGCAGTATTTT
TRBJ2-5 | TRBD2 | - | TRBV9 | CASSIGLAGEETQYF | TGTGCCAGCAGCATAGGACTAGCGGGGGAAGAGACCCAGTACTTC
TRBJ2-7 | TRBD2 | - | TRBV28 | CATSPSHGGAYEQYF | TGTGCCACCTCACCAAGCCATGGGGGGGCCTACGAGCAGTACTTC
TRBJ1-1 | - | - | TRBV10-3 | CAISGGNTEAFF | TGTGCCATCAGCGGGGGGAACACTGAAGCTTTCTTT
TRBJ1-5 | TRBD1 | - | TRBV28 | CASRTGGGQPQHF | TGTGCCAGCAGGACAGGGGGTGGACAGCCCCAGCATTTT
TRBJ2-7 | - | - | TRBV10-2 | CASTEGGEYEQYF | TGCGCCAGCACTGAGGGCGGGGAATACGAGCAGTACTTC
TRBJ1-1 | TRBD1 | - | TRBV5-4 | CASSLEGTGVQDTEAFF | TGTGCCAGCAGCTTGGAAGGGACAGGGGTACAGGACACTGAAGCTTTCTTT
TRBJ2-6 | - | - | TRBV6-5 | CASRTDLLGANVLTF | TGTGCCAGCAGGACGGACCTCTTAGGGGCCAACGTCCTGACTTTC
TRBJ2-7 | TRBD2 | once | TRBV7-2 | CASSLASGRGIPYEQYF | TGTGCCAGCAGCTTAGCTAGCGGGAGGGGGATCCCTTACGAGCAGTACTTC
TRBJ2-1 | TRBD2 | - | TRBV4-3 | CASSRRVAGGPHEQFF | TGCGCCAGCAGTCGAAGGGTAGCGGGAGGGCCCCATGAGCAGTTCTTC
TRBJ2-3 | TRBD2 | - | TRBV2 | CASSPTSGSSTDTQYF | TGTGCCAGCAGCCCGACTAGCGGTTCTAGCACAGATACGCAGTATTTT
TRBJ2-3 | TRBD1 | - | TRBV5-1 | CASSLGARTGSDTQYF | TGCGCCAGCAGCTTGGGGGCCCGGACAGGGTCAGATACGCAGTATTTT
TRBJ1-5 | - | - | TRBV15 | CATSRDPGLVANQPQHF | TGTGCCACCAGCAGAGACCCAGGCCTGGTCGCCAATCAGCCCCAGCATTTT
TRBJ2-7 | - | - | TRBV5-6 | CASSYGGRDRMQYF | TGTGCCAGCAGCTACGGAGGCCGAGATCGGATGCAGTACTTC
TRBJ2-3 | TRBD2 | few | TRBV15 | CATSPLAGGLDTQYF | TGTGCCACCAGCCCACTAGCGGGAGGGTTAGATACGCAGTATTTT
TRBJ1-2 | - | - | TRBV25-1 | CASSSLGGYTF | TGTGCCAGCAGTTCTCTTGGCGGCTACACCTTC
TRBJ2-1 | - | - | TRBV7-9 | CASSPWVGVNEQFF | TGTGCCAGCAGCCCCTGGGTAGGGGTCAATGAGCAGTTCTTC
TRBJ1-6 | TRBD1 | - | TRBV30 | CAWRRTGVWESPLHF | TGTGCCTGGAGACGGACAGGGGTGTGGGAATCACCCCTCCACTTT
TRBJ1-6 | TRBD1 | - | TRBV6-6 | CASTKGRQGAALHF | TGTGCCAGCACTAAGGGTCGTCAGGGGGCGGCCCTCCACTTT
TRBJ2-7 | - | - | TRBV25-1 | CASNSGRGPYEQYF | TGTGCCAGCAATTCTGGGAGGGGGCCCTACGAGCAGTACTTC
TRBJ2-7 | - | - | TRBV6-5 | CASRGVHEQYF | TGTGCCAGCCGAGGGGTCCACGAGCAGTACTTC
TRBJ2-5 | TRBD2 | - | TRBV2 | CASRGGRETQYF | TGTGCCAGCAGGGGCGGGAGAGAGACCCAGTACTTC
TRBJ1-1 | - | - | TRBV27 | CASSLRQDREAFF | TGTGCCAGCAGTTTGAGACAGGATCGTGAAGCTTTCTTT
TRBJ2-7 | - | - | TRBV11-2 | CASSRRETYEQYF | TGTGCCAGCAGCCGGAGGGAGACCTACGAGCAGTACTTC
TRBJ1-1 | TRBD1 | - | TRBV5-4 | CASSLGRGLRNTEAFF | TGTGCCAGCAGCTTGGGCAGGGGGCTGCGGAACACTGAAGCTTTCTTT
TRBJ1-1 | - | - | TRBV27 | CASSLFIGTEAFF | TGTGCCAGCAGTTTATTTATCGGCACTGAAGCTTTCTTT
TRBJ2-7 | - | - | TRBV21-1 | CASSKPPGTVSGEQYF | TGTGCCAGCAGCAAACCCCCCGGGACCGTTTCTGGCGAGCAGTACTTC
TRBJ2-5 | - | - | TRBV5-1 | CASSIGQPQETQYF | TGCGCCAGCAGCATCGGACAGCCACAAGAGACCCAGTACTTC
TRBJ1-1 | - | - | TRBV5-4 | CASGPPGPVRTEAFF | TGTGCCAGCGGGCCCCCTGGACCTGTCAGGACTGAAGCTTTCTTT
TRBJ1-5 | - | few | TRBV21-1 | CASSAPQGGPNQPQHF | TGTGCCAGCAGCGCCCCCCAGGGGGGACCAAATCAGCCCCAGCATTTT
TRBJ2-5 | - | once | TRBV7-9 | CASTLSSWGETQYF | TGTGCCAGCACCCTATCCTCTTGGGGAGAGACCCAGTACTTC
TRBJ1-1 | - | - | TRBV30 | CAWSPSNLNTEAFF | TGTGCCTGGAGTCCTTCTAACCTGAACACTGAAGCTTTCTTT
TRBJ2-7 | - | - | TRBV11-2 | CASSLISRLGSSEQYF | TGTGCCAGCAGCTTAATTTCTCGACTAGGATCTAGCGAGCAGTACTTC
TRBJ2-2 | - | - | TRBV12-5 | CASGTRYTGELFF | TGTGCTAGTGGGACTAGATACACCGGGGAGCTGTTTTTT
TRBJ2-2 | TRBD1 | - | TRBV19 | CASSTPDRGRMGPGELFF | TGTGCCAGTAGTACTCCTGACAGGGGGCGCATGGGCCCCGGGGAGCTGTTTTTT
TRBJ2-3 | - | - | TRBV6-5 | CASRQTPPSTDTQYF | TGTGCCAGTCGCCAGACACCCCCTAGCACAGATACGCAGTATTTT
TRBJ2-3 | TRBD1 | - | TRBV6-1 | CASSENRGSTDTQYF | TGTGCCAGCAGTGAAAACAGGGGGAGCACAGATACGCAGTATTTT
TRBJ2-7 | TRBD2 | - | TRBV7-2 | CASRSQGRGGRLPYEQYF | TGTGCCAGCAGATCGCAGGGAAGAGGCGGGAGGCTTCCCTACGAGCAGTACTTC
TRBJ2-1 | - | once | TRBV12-2 | CASRLPPGQDHNEQFF | TGTGCAAGTCGCTTACCTCCGGGACAGGACCACAATGAGCAGTTCTTC
TRBJ2-7 | - | - | TRBV27 | CASSSPYEQYF | TGTGCCAGCAGTTCCCCCTACGAGCAGTACTTC
TRBJ2-7 | TRBD2 | - | TRBV14 | CASSLRRTSGMHNEQYF | TGTGCCAGCAGCTTACGCCGGACTAGCGGGATGCATAACGAGCAGTACTTC